Listed below are T cell receptor beta chains from one sample, sequenced in a study of CD8 T cells in ankylosing spondylitis. TCRdb passed the 5' RACE reads through MiXCR, listing each CDR3 protein once. The sample includes some 800,000 distinct CDR3 sequences, 12% seen only once; the top ten take around 0.51%. Sample: blood, either unsorted or a sorted T cell fraction (not recorded which). The source is a male donor with ankylosing spondylitis. The CDR3 runs from the conserved cysteine through the conserved F or W. Fields, in order: CDR3 protein, CDR3 DNA, D gene, clone size, V gene, J gene. A D gene is named only where the DNA matches it firmly. The size of a clone is reported for some rows only, either as once, few or many, or as a class for expanded clones.

CAWSVSGAKDEQFF	TGTGCCTGGAGTGTATCGGGAGCCAAGGATGAGCAGTTCTTC	.	few	TRBV30	TRBJ2-1
CSARRRGGSPLHF	TGCAGTGCTCGCCGCAGGGGGGGATCACCCCTCCACTTT	TRBD1	.	TRBV20-1	TRBJ1-6
CASGHGDRREADTQYF	TGTGCTAGTGGTCATGGAGATAGGCGGGAGGCAGATACGCAGTATTTT	TRBD2	.	TRBV12-5	TRBJ2-3
CASSHHDRTQVNYGYTF	TGCGCCAGCAGCCATCACGACAGAACTCAGGTTAACTATGGCTACACCTTC	.	many	TRBV4-3	TRBJ1-2
CSARAGNQPQHF	TGCAGTGCTAGGGCCGGCAATCAGCCCCAGCATTTT	.	many	TRBV20-1	TRBJ1-5
CASSFGRRKGRTEAFF	TGTGCCAGCAGTTTTGGACGCAGGAAGGGCCGTACTGAAGCTTTCTTT	.	many	TRBV28	TRBJ1-1
CASSSGLAGGLTQYF	TGTGCCAGCAGCTCCGGACTAGCGGGAGGCTTGACCCAGTACTTC	TRBD2	.	TRBV5-5	TRBJ2-5
CASSPRLALLDTQYF	TGCGCCAGCAGCCCAAGACTGGCACTCCTAGATACGCAGTATTTT	.	.	TRBV4-3	TRBJ2-3
CASSSGGGEQFF	TGTGCCAGCAGCTCGGGGGGCGGTGAGCAGTTCTTC	.	.	TRBV7-3	TRBJ2-1
CSALGTSGFTSYNEQFF	TGCAGCGCCCTAGGTACTAGCGGGTTTACCTCCTACAATGAGCAGTTCTTC	TRBD2	few	TRBV29-1	TRBJ2-1
CSAILGVSYGYTF	TGCAGTGCTATTTTAGGGGTTAGCTATGGCTACACCTTC	.	few	TRBV20-1	TRBJ1-2
CASSLAPGSSYNEQFF	TGCGCCAGCAGCTTGGCGCCAGGGAGCTCCTACAATGAGCAGTTCTTC	.	many	TRBV5-1	TRBJ2-1
CASSLEGDVNEKLFF	TGTGCCAGCAGCTTAGAGGGGGACGTAAATGAAAAACTGTTTTTT	.	.	TRBV7-6	TRBJ1-4
CSGRVNTEAFF	TGCAGTGGGAGGGTGAACACTGAAGCTTTCTTT	.	few	TRBV20-1	TRBJ1-1
CSARGTSGDIYNEQFF	TGCAGTGCTAGGGGGACTAGCGGGGACATCTACAATGAGCAGTTCTTC	TRBD2	many	TRBV20-1	TRBJ2-1
CSVANPWDSYEQYF	TGCAGCGTTGCTAACCCTTGGGACAGCTACGAGCAGTACTTC	TRBD1	many	TRBV29-1	TRBJ2-7
CASSSPGRGRTGELFF	TGTGCCAGCAGCTCCCCGGGCAGGGGGCGCACCGGGGAGCTGTTTTTT	TRBD1	few	TRBV7-2	TRBJ2-2
CASSLTGPREQYF	TGCGCCAGCAGCTTGACAGGCCCCCGCGAGCAGTACTTC	.	.	TRBV5-1	TRBJ2-7
CASSLSLGGASYEQYF	TGTGCCAGCAGCTTGTCTTTGGGGGGGGCTTCCTACGAGCAGTACTTC	.	few	TRBV5-5	TRBJ2-7
CASGPGPLTDTQYF	TGTGCCAGCGGCCCTGGACCCCTCACAGATACGCAGTATTTT	.	few	TRBV5-5	TRBJ2-3